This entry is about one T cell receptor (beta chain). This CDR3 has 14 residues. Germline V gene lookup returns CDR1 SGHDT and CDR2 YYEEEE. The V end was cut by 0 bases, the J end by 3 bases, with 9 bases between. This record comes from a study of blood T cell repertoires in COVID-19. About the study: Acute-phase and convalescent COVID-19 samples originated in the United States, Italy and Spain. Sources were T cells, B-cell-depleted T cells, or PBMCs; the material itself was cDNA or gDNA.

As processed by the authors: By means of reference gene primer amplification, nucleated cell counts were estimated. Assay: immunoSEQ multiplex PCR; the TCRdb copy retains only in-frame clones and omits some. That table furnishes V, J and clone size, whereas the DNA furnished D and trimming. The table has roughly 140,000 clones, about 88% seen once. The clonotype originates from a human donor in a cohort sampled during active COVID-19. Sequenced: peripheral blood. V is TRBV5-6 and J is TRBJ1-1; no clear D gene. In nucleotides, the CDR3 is TGTGCCAGCAGCTTGGCCGTTACGGACACTGAAGCTTTCTTT. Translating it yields CASSLAVTDTEAFF.